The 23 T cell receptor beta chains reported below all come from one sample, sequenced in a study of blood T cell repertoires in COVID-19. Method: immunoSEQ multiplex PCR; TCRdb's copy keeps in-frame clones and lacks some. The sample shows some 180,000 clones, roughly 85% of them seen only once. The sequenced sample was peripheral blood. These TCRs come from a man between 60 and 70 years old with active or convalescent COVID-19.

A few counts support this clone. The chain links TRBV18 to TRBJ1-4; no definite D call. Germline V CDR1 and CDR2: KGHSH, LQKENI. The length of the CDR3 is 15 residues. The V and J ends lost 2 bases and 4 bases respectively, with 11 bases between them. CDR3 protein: CASSPTHQDNEKLFF. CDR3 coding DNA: TGTGCCAGCTCACCAACCCACCAGGATAATGAAAAACTGTTTTTT.

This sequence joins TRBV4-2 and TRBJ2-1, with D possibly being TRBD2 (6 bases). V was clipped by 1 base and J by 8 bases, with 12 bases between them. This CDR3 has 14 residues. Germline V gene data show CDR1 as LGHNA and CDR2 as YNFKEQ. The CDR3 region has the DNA TGTGCCAGCAGCCAAGGGGGTGGCGGGGATGAGCAGTTCTTC. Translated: CASSQGGGGDEQFF.

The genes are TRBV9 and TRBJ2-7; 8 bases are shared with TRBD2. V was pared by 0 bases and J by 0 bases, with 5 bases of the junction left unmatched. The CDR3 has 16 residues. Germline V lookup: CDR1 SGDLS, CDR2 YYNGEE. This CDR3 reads CASSVALAGTSYEQYF. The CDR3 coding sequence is TGTGCCAGCAGCGTAGCTTTAGCGGGGACCTCCTACGAGCAGTACTTC. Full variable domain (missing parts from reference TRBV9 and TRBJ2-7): DSGVTQTPKHLITATGQRVTLRCSPRSGDLSVYWYQQSLDQGLQFLIQYYNGEERAKGNILERFSAQQFPDLHSELNLSSLELGDSALYFCASSVALAGTSYEQYFGPGTRLTVT.

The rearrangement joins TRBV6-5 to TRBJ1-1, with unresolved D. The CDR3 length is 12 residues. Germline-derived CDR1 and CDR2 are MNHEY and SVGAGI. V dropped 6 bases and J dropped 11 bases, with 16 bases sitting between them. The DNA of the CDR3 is TGTGCCAGCAGCCCCACGGGTTTGCGGGCTTTCTTT. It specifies CASSPTGLRAFF.

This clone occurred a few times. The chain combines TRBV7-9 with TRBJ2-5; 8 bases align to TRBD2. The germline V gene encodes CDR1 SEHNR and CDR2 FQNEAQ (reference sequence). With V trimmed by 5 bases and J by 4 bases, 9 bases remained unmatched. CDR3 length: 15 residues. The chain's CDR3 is CASSPPFRGGETQYF. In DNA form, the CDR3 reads TGTGCCAGCAGCCCCCCCTTCCGGGGGGGAGAGACCCAGTACTTC.

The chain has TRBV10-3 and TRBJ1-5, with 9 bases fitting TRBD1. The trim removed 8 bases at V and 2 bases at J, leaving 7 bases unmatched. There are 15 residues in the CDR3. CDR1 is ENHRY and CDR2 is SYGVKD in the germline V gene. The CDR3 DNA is TGTGCCATCTCCGACAGGGGGAAGGGCAATCAGCCCCAGCATTTT. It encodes CAISDRGKGNQPQHF.

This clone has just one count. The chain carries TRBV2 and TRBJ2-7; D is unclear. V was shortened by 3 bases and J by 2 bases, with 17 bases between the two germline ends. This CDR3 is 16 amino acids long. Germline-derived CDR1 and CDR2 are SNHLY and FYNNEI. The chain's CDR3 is CASSEASGNIAYEQYF. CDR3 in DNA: TGTGCCAGCAGTGAGGCCTCGGGTAACATAGCCTACGAGCAGTACTTC.

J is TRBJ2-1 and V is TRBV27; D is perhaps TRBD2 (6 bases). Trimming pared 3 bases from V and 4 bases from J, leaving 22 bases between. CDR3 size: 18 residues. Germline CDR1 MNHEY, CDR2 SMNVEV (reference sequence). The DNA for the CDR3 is TGTGCCAGCAGTTTCCGCGCGGTTGGGGTGGAGGGATACAATGAGCAGTTCTTC. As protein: CASSFRAVGVEGYNEQFF.

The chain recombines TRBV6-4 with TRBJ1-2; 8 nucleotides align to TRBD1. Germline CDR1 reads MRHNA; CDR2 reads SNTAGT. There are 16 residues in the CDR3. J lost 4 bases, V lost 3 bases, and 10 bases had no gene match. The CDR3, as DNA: TGTGCCAGCAGTGATTTCAGCGACAGGGGCACCTATGGCTACACCTTC. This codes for CASSDFSDRGTYGYTF.

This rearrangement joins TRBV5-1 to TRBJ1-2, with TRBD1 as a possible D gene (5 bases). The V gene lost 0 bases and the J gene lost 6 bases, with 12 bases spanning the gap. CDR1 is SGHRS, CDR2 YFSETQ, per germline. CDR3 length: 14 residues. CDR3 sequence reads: CASSLGQGGDGYTF. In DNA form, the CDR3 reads TGCGCCAGCAGCTTGGGGCAGGGCGGAGATGGCTACACCTTC.

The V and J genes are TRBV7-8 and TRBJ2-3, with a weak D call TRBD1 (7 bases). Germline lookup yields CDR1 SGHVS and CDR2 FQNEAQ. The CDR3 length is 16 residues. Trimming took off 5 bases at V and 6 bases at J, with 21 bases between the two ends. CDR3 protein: CASSPRWRGQWDTQYF. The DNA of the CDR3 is TGTGCCAGCAGCCCCCGATGGAGGGGGCAGTGGGATACGCAGTATTTT.

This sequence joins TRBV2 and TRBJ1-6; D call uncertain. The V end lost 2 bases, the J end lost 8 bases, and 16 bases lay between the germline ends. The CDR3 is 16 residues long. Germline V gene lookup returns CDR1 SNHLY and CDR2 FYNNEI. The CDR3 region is CASSESSHPLDSPLHF. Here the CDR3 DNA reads TGTGCCAGCAGTGAATCTAGCCACCCTTTAGATTCACCCCTCCACTTT.

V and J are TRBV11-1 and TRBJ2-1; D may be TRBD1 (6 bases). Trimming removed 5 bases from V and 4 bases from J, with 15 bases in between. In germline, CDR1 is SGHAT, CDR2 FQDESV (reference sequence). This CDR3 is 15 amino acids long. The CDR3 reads CASSGDIGGYNEQFF. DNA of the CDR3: TGTGCCAGCAGCGGGGACATCGGTGGGTACAATGAGCAGTTCTTC. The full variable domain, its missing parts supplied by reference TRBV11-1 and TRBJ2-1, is EAEVAQSPRYKITEKSQAVAFWCDPISGHATLYWYRQILGQGPELLVQFQDESVVDDSQLPKDRFSAERLKGVDSTLKIQPAELGDSAMYLCASSGDIGGYNEQFFGPGTRLTVL.

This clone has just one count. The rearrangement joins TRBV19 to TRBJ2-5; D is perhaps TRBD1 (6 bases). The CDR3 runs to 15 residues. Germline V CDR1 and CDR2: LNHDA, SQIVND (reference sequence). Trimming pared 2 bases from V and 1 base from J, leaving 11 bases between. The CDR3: CASSIPRGAQETQYF. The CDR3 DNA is TGTGCCAGTAGTATACCCAGGGGCGCCCAAGAGACCCAGTACTTC.

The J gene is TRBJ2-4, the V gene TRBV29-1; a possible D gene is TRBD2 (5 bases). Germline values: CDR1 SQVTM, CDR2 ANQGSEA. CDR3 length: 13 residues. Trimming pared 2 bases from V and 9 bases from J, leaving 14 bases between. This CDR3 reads CSVERASGGIQYF. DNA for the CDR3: TGCAGCGTTGAACGGGCAAGCGGTGGCATTCAGTACTTC.

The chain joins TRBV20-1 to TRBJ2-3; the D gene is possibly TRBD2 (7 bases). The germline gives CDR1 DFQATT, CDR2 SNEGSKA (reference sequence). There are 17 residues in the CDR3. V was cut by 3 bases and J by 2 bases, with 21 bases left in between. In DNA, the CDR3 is TGCAGTGCTAGTAGGGCGGGGGCCAATCATGTCACAGATACGCAGTATTTT. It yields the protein CSASRAGANHVTDTQYF.

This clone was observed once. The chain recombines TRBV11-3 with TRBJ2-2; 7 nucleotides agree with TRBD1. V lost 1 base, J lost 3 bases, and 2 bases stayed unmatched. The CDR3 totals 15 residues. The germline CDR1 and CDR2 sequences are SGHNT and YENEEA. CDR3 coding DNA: TGTGCCAGCAGCTTAGGACAGGGCGACACCGGGGAGCTGTTTTTT. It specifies CASSLGQGDTGELFF. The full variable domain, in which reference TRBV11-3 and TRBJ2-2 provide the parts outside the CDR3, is EAGVVQSPRYKIIEKKQPVAFWCNPISGHNTLYWYLQNLGQGPELLIRYENEEAVDDSQLPKDRFSAERLKGVDSTLKIQPAELGDSAVYLCASSLGQGDTGELFFGEGSRLTVL.

The CDR3 spells CASRRGTGNPQQYF. As DNA, the CDR3 is TGTGCCAGCAGGAGGGGGACAGGGAATCCCCAGCAGTACTTC. The chain links TRBV7-2 to TRBJ2-7; TRBD1 matches at 9 bases. Germline V gene lookup returns CDR1 SGHTA and CDR2 FQGNSA. The CDR3 has 14 amino acids. J was trimmed by 8 bases and V by 6 bases; bases with no gene match: 11.

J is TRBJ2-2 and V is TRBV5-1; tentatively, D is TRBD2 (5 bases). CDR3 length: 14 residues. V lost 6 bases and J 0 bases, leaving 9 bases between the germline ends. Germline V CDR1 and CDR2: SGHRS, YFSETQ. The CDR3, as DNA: TGCGCCAGCAATAGCGATCCGAACACCGGGGAGCTGTTTTTT. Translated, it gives CASNSDPNTGELFF.

The DNA for the CDR3 is TGTGCCACCAGTGATTGGGGGACTTCAGGCACCGGGGAGCTGTTTTTT. It codes for CATSDWGTSGTGELFF. The chain uses TRBV24-1 and TRBJ2-2; a weak D match, TRBD2 (6 bases). CDR1 is KGHDR, CDR2 SFDVKD, per germline. The V gene lost 2 bases and the J gene lost 4 bases, with 13 bases spanning the gap. The CDR3 contains 16 residues.

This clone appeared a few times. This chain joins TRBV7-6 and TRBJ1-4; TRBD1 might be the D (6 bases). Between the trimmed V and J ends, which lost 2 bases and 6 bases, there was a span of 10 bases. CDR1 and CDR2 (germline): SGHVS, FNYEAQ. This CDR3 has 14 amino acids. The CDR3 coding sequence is TGTGCCAGCAGCTTAAGGGCAGGGGATGAAAAACTGTTTTTT. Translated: CASSLRAGDEKLFF. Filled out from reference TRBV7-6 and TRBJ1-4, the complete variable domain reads GAGVSQSPRYKVTKRGQDVALRCDPISGHVSLYWYRQALGQGPEFLTYFNYEAQQDKSGLPNDRFSAERPEGSISTLTIQRTEQRDSAMYRCASSLRAGDEKLFFGSGTQLSVL.

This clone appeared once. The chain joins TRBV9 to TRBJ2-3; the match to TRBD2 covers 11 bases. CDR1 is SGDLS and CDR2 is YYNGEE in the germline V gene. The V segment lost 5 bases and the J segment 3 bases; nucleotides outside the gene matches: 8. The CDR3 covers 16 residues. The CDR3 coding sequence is TGTGCCAGCAGTTCCGATAGCGGGGGGGCAACAGATACGCAGTATTTT. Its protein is CASSSDSGGATDTQYF. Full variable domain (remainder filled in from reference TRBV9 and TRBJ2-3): DSGVTQTPKHLITATGQRVTLRCSPRSGDLSVYWYQQSLDQGLQFLIQYYNGEERAKGNILERFSAQQFPDLHSELNLSSLELGDSALYFCASSSDSGGATDTQYFGPGTRLTVL.

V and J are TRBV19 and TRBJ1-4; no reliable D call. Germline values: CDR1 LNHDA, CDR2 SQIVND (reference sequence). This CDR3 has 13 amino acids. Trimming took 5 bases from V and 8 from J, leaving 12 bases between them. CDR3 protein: CASSPGTREKLFF. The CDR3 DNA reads TGTGCCAGTAGTCCGGGAACAAGGGAAAAACTGTTTTTT.